This entry describes one T cell receptor (beta chain). Its target is not known. Patients having uncontrolled infection, another autoimmune disease, pregnancy or lactation were not included. Together with thyroid ultrasound, orbital computed tomography, serum thyroxine and TRAb, clinical symptoms were used for diagnoses. V was pared by 1 base and J by 4 bases, with 15 bases between. This CDR3 region has 16 residues. Germline V CDR1 and CDR2: SGHDT, YYEEEE. TCR beta CDR3 regions were amplified from RNA. With the HTBI primer set, the TCR CDR3 went through a first round of RT-PCR. MiXCR, run by TCRdb on the multiplex PCR reads, gives a single entry per CDR3 protein. The table lists 600,000 to 750,000 distinct CDR3 sequences, around 15% of them singletons. The data were taken from a study of T cells in Graves' hyperthyroidism and ophthalmopathy. Findings and caveats of the study: In the blood, most expanded thyroid clonotypes above 0.001 appeared as well. The model identified upcoming ophthalmopathy a median roughly 6 months ahead of onset.

The rearrangement uses TRBV5-6 and TRBJ1-5; possible D gene TRBD1, 5 bases. The sequencing input was blood. The sequence was collected from a man aged 50 or older with Graves' hyperthyroidism. The CDR3 bases are TGTGCCAGCAGCTTGCAGACGGCAGGGAGTAATCAGCCCCAGCATTTT. Translation gives CASSLQTAGSNQPQHF.